Each of the 27 T cell receptor beta chains below was sequenced from the same sample in a study of beta chain features in type 1 diabetes. Study-wide points: There was a moderate but significant shortening of TCRB CDR3s in all four CD4+ subsets of Type 1 diabetes patients.

Every bit of the isolated RNA underwent reverse transcription, so sequencing read expressed TCRB transcripts. Produced via immunoSEQ multiplex PCR; TCRdb's table is partial and in-frame only. The sample holds about 160,000 clones, 8% to 8.5% seen once. Antigens for these TCRs are unknown. Sequencing used central memory CD4+ T cells from blood. The receptors stem from a woman younger than 30 with type 1 diabetes.

This clone was seen a few times. The gene calls are TRBV6-5 and TRBJ1-5, with no clear D. V lost 0 bases to trimming and J lost 4 bases, with 10 bases between them. Germline V gene sequence: CDR1 MNHEY, CDR2 SVGAGI. The CDR3 consists of 15 residues. Written as DNA, the CDR3 is TGTGCCAGCAGTTACTCGTTGGCAGGTAATCAGCCCCAGCATTTT. It specifies CASSYSLAGNQPQHF.

The J gene is TRBJ1-6, the V gene TRBV5-1, with D maybe TRBD1 (5 bases). The CDR3 extends over 14 amino acids. Per the germline V gene, CDR1 is SGHRS and CDR2 is YFSETQ. V gave up 4 bases and J gave up 11 bases, with 16 bases separating them. The CDR3 is CASSLIVGDPPLHF. Here the CDR3 DNA reads TGCGCCAGCAGCCTGATCGTAGGGGATCCACCCCTCCACTTT.

The rearrangement uses TRBV4-3 and TRBJ1-1; tentative D call: TRBD1 (6 bases). CDR1 is LGHNA, CDR2 YSLEER, per germline. V was trimmed by 2 bases and J by 3 bases, leaving 16 bases between them. The length of the CDR3 is 16 residues. CDR3 DNA sequence: TGCGCCAGCAGCCAACCAGCGGGGCAGGGGTACACTGAAGCTTTCTTT. This gives the protein CASSQPAGQGYTEAFF.

V gene TRBV7-9 combines with J gene TRBJ2-7; D gene unclear. There are 11 residues in the CDR3. Germline-derived CDR1 and CDR2 are SEHNR and FQNEAQ (reference sequence). The V and J ends lost 6 bases and 9 bases respectively, with 12 bases between them. This CDR3 is CASSQEVGQYF. The CDR3 nucleotides are TGTGCCAGCAGTCAGGAAGTAGGGCAGTACTTC. Supplemented by reference TRBV7-9 and TRBJ2-7, the full variable domain reads DTGVSQNPRHKITKRGQNVTFRCDPISEHNRLYWYRQTLGQGPEFLTYFQNEAQLEKSRLLSDRFSAERPKGSFSTLEIQRTEQGDSAMYLCASSQEVGQYFGPGTRLTVT.

The V and J genes are TRBV5-8 and TRBJ1-2, with 9 bases matching TRBD1. CDR1 and CDR2 from the germline V gene are SGHTS and YDEGEE. The CDR3 runs 16 residues. Trimming cost V 1 base and J 5 bases; bases outside gene matches: 9. CDR3 loop: CASSLKGQGLRYGYTF. The CDR3 DNA reads as TGTGCCAGCAGCTTGAAGGGACAGGGACTTCGGTATGGCTACACCTTC. Full variable domain (remainder filled in from reference TRBV5-8 and TRBJ1-2): EAGVTQSPTHLIKTRGQQATLRCSPISGHTSVYWYQQALGLGLQFLLWYDEGEERNRGNFPPRFSGRQFPNYSSELNVNALELEDSALYLCASSLKGQGLRYGYTFGSGTRLTVV.

The chain has TRBV7-9 and TRBJ1-2, with 7 bases lining up with TRBD1. CDR3 length: 14 residues. With 6 bases clipped from V and 5 bases from J, the junction kept 9 bases outside the gene matches. Germline lookup yields CDR1 SEHNR and CDR2 FQNEAQ (reference sequence). The CDR3 spells CASRPTGADYGYTF. In nucleotides, the CDR3 is TGTGCCAGCAGACCAACAGGGGCGGATTATGGCTACACCTTC.

The gene calls are TRBV4-3 and TRBJ2-7, with D possibly being TRBD1 (5 bases). CDR1 and CDR2 (germline): LGHNA, YSLEER. This CDR3 region has 13 residues. V was trimmed by 0 bases and J by 3 bases, leaving 6 bases between them. CDR3 protein: CASSQDRDYEQYF. Here the CDR3 DNA reads TGCGCCAGCAGCCAAGACAGGGACTACGAGCAGTACTTC.

This clone appeared a few times. V gene TRBV30 combines with J gene TRBJ1-1; 8 bases are a match to TRBD1. Germline V lookup: CDR1 GTSNPN, CDR2 SVGIG (reference sequence). This CDR3 is built from 12 residues. The trim removed 5 bases at V and 7 bases at J, leaving 6 bases unmatched. The CDR3 nucleotides read TGTGCCTGGGGACAGGGCGGGGGTGAAGCTTTCTTT. It yields the protein CAWGQGGGEAFF. Full variable domain (remainder filled in from reference TRBV30 and TRBJ1-1): SQTIHQWPATLVQPVGSPLSLECTVEGTSNPNLYWYRQAAGRGLQLLFYSVGIGQISSEVPQNLSASRPQDRQFILSSKKLLLSDSGFYLCAWGQGGGEAFFGQGTRLTVV.

As to this clone: One junction end disagrees with the germline gene, perhaps due to a read error. The rearrangement links TRBV7-8 to TRBJ2-3; 9 nucleotides line up with TRBD1. CDR3 size: 14 residues. The germline CDR1 and CDR2 sequences are SGHVS and FQNEAQ. CDR3 sequence reads: CASSSGTGTVTQYF. The CDR3 nucleotides are TGTGCCAGCAGCTCCGGGACAGGGACAGTTACGCAGTATTTT.

This rearrangement joins TRBV13 to TRBJ2-1, with TRBD1 matching over 8 bases. The germline V gene encodes CDR1 PRHDT and CDR2 FYEKMQ (reference sequence). J lost 2 bases, V lost 5 bases, and 11 bases had no gene match. There are 17 residues in the CDR3. The CDR3 here is CASSPMGQVGPYNEQFF. The CDR3 coding sequence is TGTGCCAGCAGCCCCATGGGACAGGTCGGGCCCTACAATGAGCAGTTCTTC.

This sequence joins TRBV2 and TRBJ2-5, with D possibly being TRBD2 (5 bases). CDR3 length: 12 amino acids. CDR1 is SNHLY, CDR2 FYNNEI, per germline. The ends were cut back, 6 bases at V and 1 base at J, with 6 bases in the middle. The CDR3 is CASRRVQETQYF. In DNA form, the CDR3 reads TGTGCCAGCAGGCGGGTCCAAGAGACCCAGTACTTC.

This clone was seen many times. The V and J genes are TRBV7-2 and TRBJ2-1, with a tentative D call TRBD2 (6 bases). The length of the CDR3 is 14 residues. The germline CDR1 and CDR2 sequences are SGHTA and FQGNSA. V was trimmed by 5 bases and J by 5 bases, leaving 13 bases between them. CDR3 amino acids: CASSPTRENNEQFF. The CDR3 coding sequence is TGTGCCAGCAGCCCTACCCGGGAGAACAATGAGCAGTTCTTC.

V gene TRBV28 combines with J gene TRBJ2-7; weak D call: TRBD2 (6 bases). This CDR3 is built from 14 residues. The V gene's germline CDR1 is MDHEN and CDR2 SYDVKM. V was cut by 6 bases and J by 6 bases, with 18 bases left in between. This CDR3 reads CASSRPGRAGEQYF. The CDR3 nucleotides read TGTGCCAGCAGCCGCCCCGGGAGAGCGGGCGAGCAGTACTTC.

This clone was counted at least ten times. The V and J genes are TRBV7-8 and TRBJ1-5; 8 bases are a match to TRBD1. Germline V gene data show CDR1 as SGHVS and CDR2 as FQNEAQ. This CDR3 comprises 14 residues. V shed 5 bases, J shed 7 bases, and the junction held 7 bases outside the gene matches. The CDR3 loop is CASSPRTGMQPQHF. Here the CDR3 DNA reads TGTGCCAGCAGCCCCCGGACAGGGATGCAGCCCCAGCATTTT.

This clone was seen a handful of times. The genes are TRBV10-3 and TRBJ2-1; 11 bases agree with TRBD2. J was trimmed by 7 bases and V by 11 bases; bases with no gene match: 10. The germline V gene encodes CDR1 ENHRY and CDR2 SYGVKD. This CDR3 has 14 amino acids. Here the CDR3 DNA reads TGTGCCTCGATCGCAACTAGCGGGAGAAATGAGCAGTTCTTC. Residues: CASIATSGRNEQFF.

This clone showed up just a few times. The V gene is TRBV28, the J gene TRBJ2-1; D unclear. The germline V and J ends were trimmed by 10 bases and 7 bases, with 11 bases remaining between them. This CDR3 spans 11 amino acids. Per the germline V gene, CDR1 is MDHEN and CDR2 is SYDVKM. DNA of the CDR3: TGTGCCACCATCAAGCCAAATGAGCAGTTCTTC. Its protein is CATIKPNEQFF.

There are a few counts of this clone. V and J are TRBV11-2 and TRBJ2-7; 7 bases align to TRBD1. Per the germline V gene, CDR1 is SGHAT and CDR2 is FQNNGV. The ends lost 4 bases at V and 0 bases at J; junction bases unmatched: 9. The CDR3 spans 16 residues. The CDR3 protein is CASSSRGTASSYEQYF. CDR3 sequence (DNA): TGTGCCAGCAGCTCCCGAGGGACAGCCAGCTCCTACGAGCAGTACTTC.

Here the CDR3 reads CASSEGEGSYNEQFF. The CDR3 nucleotides read TGTGCCAGCAGCGAAGGGGAGGGCTCCTACAATGAGCAGTTCTTC. The chain is built from TRBV7-2 and TRBJ2-1; 7 positions agree with TRBD2. The CDR3 contains 15 residues. Germline V CDR1 and CDR2: SGHTA, FQGNSA. With V trimmed by 5 bases and J by 0 bases, 4 bases remained unmatched.

This clone was seen only a few times. This chain joins TRBV4-3 and TRBJ2-7; 9 nucleotides agree with TRBD2. CDR1 LGHNA and CDR2 YSLEER come from the germline V gene. The CDR3 is 17 amino acids. J lost 4 bases, V lost 0 bases, and 10 bases had no gene match. The CDR3 sequence: CASSQDYYGTSLYEQYF. In nucleotides, the CDR3 is TGCGCCAGCAGCCAAGATTATTATGGGACTAGCTTGTACGAGCAGTACTTC.

This clone was seen a handful of times. V usage is TRBV2 and J usage is TRBJ1-2, with D possibly TRBD1 on 5 matching bases. Germline loops: CDR1 SNHLY, CDR2 FYNNEI. Trimming shortened V by 7 bases and J by 7 bases, and 22 bases separated the two germline ends. The CDR3 is 15 residues long. CDR3 sequence: CASITGTGLLGGYTF. The CDR3 region has the DNA TGTGCCAGCATTACCGGGACTGGACTATTGGGTGGCTACACCTTC.

J is TRBJ2-7 and V is TRBV6-5; 7 nucleotides agree with TRBD2. The CDR3 is made up of 13 amino acids. From germline, CDR1 is MNHEY and CDR2 SVGAGI. The J segment lost 6 bases and the V segment lost 3 bases, leaving 5 bases of the junction unmatched. The DNA for the CDR3 is TGTGCCAGCAGTTATCGGGAGGCCGGCGAGCAGTACTTC. It encodes CASSYREAGEQYF.

Notes on this clone: The junction does not match germline at one end; this may be a read error. The rearrangement uses TRBV10-3 and TRBJ2-3; 8 bases map to TRBD1. CDR1 is ENHRY and CDR2 is SYGVKD in the germline V gene. CDR3 size: 15 residues. The DNA of the CDR3 is TGTGCCATCAGTCAGTCGACAGGGGTGAAAGATACGCAGTATTTT. Translation gives CAISQSTGVKDTQYF.

There are a few counts of this clone. V is TRBV11-3 and J is TRBJ2-1, with D perhaps TRBD1 (6 bases). The length of the CDR3 is 14 residues. Trimming removed 4 bases at V and 9 bases at J, with 16 bases between. The V gene's germline CDR1 is SGHNT and CDR2 YENEEA. The CDR3 DNA reads as TGTGCCAGCAGCTCCCCGGGACACGTTGGTGAGCAGTTCTTC. This codes for CASSSPGHVGEQFF.

Worth noting for this clone: Just one base apart from a much larger clone, this may be a read error. Different DNA sequences within this sample yield the same CDR3. The chain carries TRBV7-2 and TRBJ2-7; D gene unclear. Germline V gene lookup returns CDR1 SGHTA and CDR2 FQGNSA. The CDR3 consists of 11 residues. V was cut by 4 bases and J by 2 bases, with 3 bases left in between. The CDR3 nucleotides read TGTGCCAGCAGCTCCACCTACGAGCAGTACTTC. Its protein product is CASSSTYEQYF.

In this sample, this clone turned up a few times. The chain combines TRBV28 with TRBJ1-4; 7 bases fit TRBD1. This CDR3 contains 14 residues. Looked up from germline, CDR1 is MDHEN and CDR2 is SYDVKM. V trimming: 6 bases; J trimming: 8 bases; junction bases outside the gene matches: 9. The CDR3 reads CASSLTGYREKLFF. DNA of the CDR3: TGTGCCAGCAGCTTGACAGGGTATCGGGAAAAACTGTTTTTT.

This clone has just a few counts. The genes are TRBV5-4 and TRBJ1-6; TRBD1 might be the D (5 bases). The germline V gene has CDR1 SGHNT and CDR2 YYREEE (reference sequence). The CDR3 runs 15 residues. Trimming removed 4 bases at V and 13 bases at J, with 21 bases between. The CDR3, as DNA: TGTGCCAGCAGCCGCGGGGGGGGATCTATTTCCCCCCTCCACTTT. This sequence encodes CASSRGGGSISPLHF.

Only a few counts were recorded for this clone. The V and J genes are TRBV25-1 and TRBJ1-2; TRBD1 agrees at 7 bases. The CDR3 sequence is 11 residues long. Trimming removed 10 bases from V and 4 bases from J; junction bases left unmatched: 3. Germline V gene sequence: CDR1 MGHDK, CDR2 SYGVNS. CDR3 amino acids: CATSGGYGYTF. CDR3 in DNA: TGTGCCACTTCAGGGGGCTATGGCTACACCTTC.